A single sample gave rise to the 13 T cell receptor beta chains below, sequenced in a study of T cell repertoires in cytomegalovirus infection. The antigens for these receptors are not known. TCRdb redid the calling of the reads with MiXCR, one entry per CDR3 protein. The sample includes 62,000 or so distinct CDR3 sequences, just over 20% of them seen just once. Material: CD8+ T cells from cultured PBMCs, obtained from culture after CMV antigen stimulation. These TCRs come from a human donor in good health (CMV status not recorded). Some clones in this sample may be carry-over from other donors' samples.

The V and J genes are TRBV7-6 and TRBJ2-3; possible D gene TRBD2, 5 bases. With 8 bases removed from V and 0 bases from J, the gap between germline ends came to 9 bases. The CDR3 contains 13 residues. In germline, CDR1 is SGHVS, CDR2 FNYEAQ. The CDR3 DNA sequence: TGTGCCAGCGCCCGGGGAAGCACAGATACGCAGTATTTT. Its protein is CASARGSTDTQYF.

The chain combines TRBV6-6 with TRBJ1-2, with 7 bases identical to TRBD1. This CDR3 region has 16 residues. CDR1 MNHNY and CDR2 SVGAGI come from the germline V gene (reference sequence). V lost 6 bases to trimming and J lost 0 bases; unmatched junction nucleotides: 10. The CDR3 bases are TGTGCCAGCAGGGGTTTACAGGGGTCGGCTAACTATGGCTACACCTTC. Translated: CASRGLQGSANYGYTF.

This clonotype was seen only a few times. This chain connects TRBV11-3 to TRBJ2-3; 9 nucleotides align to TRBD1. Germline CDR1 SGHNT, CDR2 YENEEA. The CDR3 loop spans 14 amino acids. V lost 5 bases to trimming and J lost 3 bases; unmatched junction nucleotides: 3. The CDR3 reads CASSLGQGTDTQYF. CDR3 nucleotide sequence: TGTGCCAGCAGCCTTGGACAGGGGACAGATACGCAGTATTTT. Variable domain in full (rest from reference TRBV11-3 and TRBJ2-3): EAGVVQSPRYKIIEKKQPVAFWCNPISGHNTLYWYLQNLGQGPELLIRYENEEAVDDSQLPKDRFSAERLKGVDSTLKIQPAELGDSAVYLCASSLGQGTDTQYFGPGTRLTVL.

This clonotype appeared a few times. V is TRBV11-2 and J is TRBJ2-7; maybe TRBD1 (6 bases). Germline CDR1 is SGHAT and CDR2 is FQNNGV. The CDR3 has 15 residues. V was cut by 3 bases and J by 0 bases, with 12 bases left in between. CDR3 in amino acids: CASSFIFRGSYEQYF. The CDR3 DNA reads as TGTGCCAGCAGCTTTATCTTCAGGGGCTCCTACGAGCAGTACTTC.

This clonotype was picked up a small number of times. CDR3: CASSPGTASNQPQHF. The CDR3, as DNA: TGCGCCAGCAGCCCCGGGACAGCAAGCAATCAGCCCCAGCATTTT. The rearrangement uses TRBV4-1 and TRBJ1-5; TRBD1 aligns across 7 bases. With V trimmed by 4 bases and J by 1 base, 4 bases remained unmatched. The CDR3 is made up of 15 amino acids. Germline V lookup: CDR1 MGHRA, CDR2 YSYEKL.

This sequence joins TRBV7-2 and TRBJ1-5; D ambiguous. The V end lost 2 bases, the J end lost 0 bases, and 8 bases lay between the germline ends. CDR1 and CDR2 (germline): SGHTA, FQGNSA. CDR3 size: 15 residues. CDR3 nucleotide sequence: TGTGCCAGCAGCTTATTCCCAAATAGCAATCAGCCCCAGCATTTT. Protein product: CASSLFPNSNQPQHF.

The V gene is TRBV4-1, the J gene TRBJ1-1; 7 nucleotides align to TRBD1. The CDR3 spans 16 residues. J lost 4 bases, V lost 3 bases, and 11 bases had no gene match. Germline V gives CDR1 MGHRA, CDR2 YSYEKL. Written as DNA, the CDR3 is TGCGCCAGCAGCCAGGAAGGAGGAGGGGGCTTCACTGAAGCTTTCTTT. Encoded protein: CASSQEGGGGFTEAFF.

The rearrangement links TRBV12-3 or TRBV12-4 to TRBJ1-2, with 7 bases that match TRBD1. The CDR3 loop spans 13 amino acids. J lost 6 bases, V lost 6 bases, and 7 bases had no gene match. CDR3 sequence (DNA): TGTGCCAGCAGCCTGACAGGGAAAGATGGCTACACCTTC. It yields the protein CASSLTGKDGYTF.

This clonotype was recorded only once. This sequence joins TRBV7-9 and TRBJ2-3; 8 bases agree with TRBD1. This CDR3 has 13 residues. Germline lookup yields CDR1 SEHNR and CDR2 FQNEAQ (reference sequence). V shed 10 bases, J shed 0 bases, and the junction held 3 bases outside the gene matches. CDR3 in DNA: TGTGCCACAGGGGGCCCCAGCACAGATACGCAGTATTTT. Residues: CATGGPSTDTQYF.

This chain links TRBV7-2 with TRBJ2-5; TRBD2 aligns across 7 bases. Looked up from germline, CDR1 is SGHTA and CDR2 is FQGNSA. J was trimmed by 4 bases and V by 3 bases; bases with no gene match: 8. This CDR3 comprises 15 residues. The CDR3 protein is CASSLTTGGGETQYF. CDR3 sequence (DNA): TGTGCCAGCAGCTTGACAACCGGCGGGGGAGAGACCCAGTACTTC. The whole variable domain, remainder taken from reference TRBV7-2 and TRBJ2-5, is GAGVSQSPSNKVTEKGKDVELRCDPISGHTALYWYRQSLGQGLEFLIYFQGNSAPDKSGLPSDRFSAERTGGSVSTLTIQRTQQEDSAVYLCASSLTTGGGETQYFGPGTRLLVL.

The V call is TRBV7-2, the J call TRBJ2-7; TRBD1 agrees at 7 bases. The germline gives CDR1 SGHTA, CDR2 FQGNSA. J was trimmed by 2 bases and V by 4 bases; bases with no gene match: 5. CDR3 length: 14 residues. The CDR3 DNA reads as TGTGCCAGCAGCTCAGGGACAGAGACCTACGAGCAGTACTTC. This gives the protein CASSSGTETYEQYF.

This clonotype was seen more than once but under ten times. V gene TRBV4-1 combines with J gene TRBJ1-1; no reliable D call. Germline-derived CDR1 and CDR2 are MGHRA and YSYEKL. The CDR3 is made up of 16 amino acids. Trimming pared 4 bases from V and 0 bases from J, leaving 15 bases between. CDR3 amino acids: CASSLTVYGMNTEAFF. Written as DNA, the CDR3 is TGCGCCAGCAGCCTTACGGTCTACGGAATGAACACTGAAGCTTTCTTT.

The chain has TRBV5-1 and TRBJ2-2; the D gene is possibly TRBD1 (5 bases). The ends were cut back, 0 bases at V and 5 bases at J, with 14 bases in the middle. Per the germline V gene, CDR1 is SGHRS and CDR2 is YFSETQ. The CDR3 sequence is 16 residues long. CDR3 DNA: TGCGCCAGCAGCTTGGCCGTCACCAGGGTGACCGGGGAGCTGTTTTTT. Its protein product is CASSLAVTRVTGELFF.